This T cell receptor beta chain was sequenced for a study of cytomegalovirus exposure and HLA in healthy donors (dated by TCRdb to the late 2010s). Background on the whole study: An earlier analysis of roughly 500 of the donors reported approximately 260 Gb of sequence data and 95 million to 140 million unique TCR beta sequences obtained from around 180 million T cells. Donor age, sex, ethnicity and CMV serostatus were compiled together with the repertoire data. Among 398 genotyped donors of the cohort, an average of roughly 240,000 unique TCR beta nucleotide sequences were sequenced per donor, about a sixth of them non-productive. The number of typed donors differed by locus: about 620-640 for A, B, C, DRB1 and DQB1; approximately 520 for DQA1; approximately 610 for DPA1; and around 490 for DPB1. HLA typing included class I and class II loci at four-digit resolution. A later genetic analysis used genome-wide SNP genotypes for about 60% of the 666 donors, treating that subset as a discovery cohort. In addition to the first cohort of 666 subjects, a separate validation cohort of under 150 different subjects was used. Because of strong linkage in the cohort, roughly five DR-DQ haplotypes were treated as single units for association and clustering. In an earlier analysis of several hundred of the donors, high-throughput TCR beta sequencing was used to judge whether each TCR beta V gene segment behaved as functional or pseudogenic. To study patterns of TCR occurrence, a later analysis re-analyzed previously published TCR beta repertoires from just over 650 donors and added high-resolution HLA genotyping. High-throughput TCR immunosequencing, statistical association of individual TCRs with disease status, and machine learning were combined to predict cytomegalovirus infection status. The study profiled the T cell repertoires of fewer than 850 subjects by immunosequencing and related them to cytomegalovirus serostatus. Of the approximately 400 genotyped donors, around 81% fell in the genetic ancestry cluster associated with self-reported Caucasian donors. The aim of the study was to test whether cataloging public T cell receptors could identify signatures of past pathogen exposure. The later analysis used no new phenotypic data to find candidate immune exposures, relying instead on TCR beta sequences and their occurrence across donors. All discovery cohort repertoires had been generated on a single sequencing platform. About 280 gigabases of sequencing data and around 80 million unique TCR sequences made up an early release that covered approximately 620 HLA-typed donors. The study at large found these results: Compared with the roughly 700-donor mean, donors in an Asian-associated ancestry cluster had fewer N-insertions in productive TCRs, according to a later genetic analysis. Linkage disequilibrium might explain the correlated functional status among segregating V segments, but an unknown experimental factor could not be excluded. In a later analysis, TCR association rates were found to vary across HLA loci, with the most associated TCRs seen for DRB1 alleles and the fewest for HLA-C alleles. The study gave a list of under 200 TCR beta chains associated with cytomegalovirus. Most CMV-associated TCR beta chains appeared to be HLA-restricted in a later analysis, and the HLA associations seemed to be driven largely by CMV exposure. A cluster of highly shared sequence variants was judged likely to represent a technical artifact of the sequencing pipeline. Three of the identified cytomegalovirus-associated TCR beta chains were confirmed in vitro to be specific for cytomegalovirus antigens. A later analysis associated 15,000 to 20,000 TCR beta sequences with specific HLA alleles at a false discovery rate of 0.05. In a later analysis, several top co-occurrence clusters were reported to appear linked to parvovirus B19, influenza, CMV and Epstein-Barr virus. Because counts were too low, about 17 rarely observed V segments, including chromosome 9 orphons, were excluded from the earlier analysis of 587 of the donors. An association between a missense DCLRE1C variant and V-gene and J-gene trimming of TCR beta chains was found in a later genetic analysis and replicated in an independent cohort. Across donors, most TCR sequences were observed very rarely, whereas some public TCRs were present in many individuals. Roughly uniform sequencing depth across donors was assumed in presence/absence analyses, although this assumption may not hold. In a later analysis, HLA-associated TCR beta chains were found to be more clonally expanded and to have lower generation probabilities than equally common non-associated chains. The cohort was sequenced for TCR beta chains only, and without alpha or paired-chain data the features that could be detected were limited. CMV serostatus was the only immune exposure information available for the cohort. Because HLA typing was missing for some donors at each locus, association tests included only the typed subset. Broadly in line with IMGT annotations, most TCR beta V segments showed up in productive rearrangements about 90% or about 30% of the time in an earlier analysis of roughly 590 of the donors. It was suggested by the authors that the approach could potentially be generalized to other disease states and immunological phenotypes. A further reported finding was that TCR beta sequences accurately predicted the HLA-A and HLA-B alleles for most subjects in the first cohort. Cytomegalovirus status was reported to be diagnosed by the classifier with high specificity and sensitivity in both the original and validation cohorts. Strong co-occurrence of HLA alleles, especially DR and DQ, made assigning TCR associations to individual alleles difficult. Some IMGT-functional V segments, including TRBV6-2 and TRBV6-3, could not be told apart with the 87-base-pair reads, so those segments were excluded.

V is shortened by 6 bases, J by 1 base, and the region joining them spans 15 bases. The CDR3 goes from the cysteine to the phenylalanine over 15 residues. Only the CDR3 portion is preserved as DNA: 45 bases, with reading frame beginning at the first base. Taken from the germline V gene, the CDR1 and CDR2 loops are LGHNT and FRNRAP. The library was made by the immunoSEQ multiplex PCR assay. For the multiplex PCR, a mixture combining 60 forward primers for TCR Vbeta segments and 13 reverse primers for TCR Jbeta segments was used. A multiplex PCR assay on genomic DNA amplified the CDR3 region of rearranged TCR beta genes. The Illumina HiSeq System was used to sequence the amplified TCR beta libraries as 87-base-pair reads. The authors' pipeline ran thus. Across the roughly 600 repertoires, a later analysis counted tens of millions of unique TCR beta chains, around 10 million of which were shared by at least two donors. Raw reads were error-corrected and collapsed into unique sequences by a nearest-neighbor algorithm in which closely related sequences were merged to remove PCR and sequencing errors. V, D and J gene segments were assigned by aligning CDR3 sequences to IMGT reference sequences. For a sequence to be retained, a match of at least six nucleotides to both a V gene segment and a J gene segment was required. Rearrangements were classified as productive when the CDR3 lacked stop codons and remained in frame with V and J, and all other rearrangements were classified as non-productive. CDR3 was defined by IMGT convention, running from the second conserved V-encoded cysteine to the conserved J-encoded phenylalanine. Sequences without an unambiguous match to a single V gene segment were excluded from the earlier analysis of 450 to 750 of the donors. An earlier analysis of fewer than 650 of the donors classified V segments as functional when productive rearrangements were above 56.7% and as segregating when the standard deviation between donors was above 5%. To diagnose cytomegalovirus status from the catalog of TCR beta chain sequences, a statistical classification framework was built. In a later analysis, TCR nucleotide sequences were compared against IMGT/GENE-DB human TR gene sequences so that V and J genes could be assigned. A later analysis assigned CDR3 sequences and most-parsimonious VDJ recombination scenarios with the TCRdist pipeline. In a later analysis, each TCR beta chain was defined by its CDR3 amino acid sequence together with its V-gene family, and reads lacking a unique V-gene family were excluded. In a later analysis, 500 to 650 highly shared, low-generation-probability nucleotide sequences were removed to address suspected cross-contamination and a sequencing artifact. For each public chain, a later analysis derived a clonal expansion index from normalized ranks of inferred template counts within each repertoire. Generation probabilities in a later analysis came from a VDJ recombination model fitted to out-of-frame rearrangements, and those results were checked against IGoR. In a later analysis, hypergeometric tests were used to score TCR-TCR, TCR-HLA and TCR-CMV co-occurrence, with a repertoire-size bias correction applied to TCR pairs. False discovery rates were estimated in a later analysis by permuting HLA or CMV assignments 20 times. A later analysis grouped co-occurring TCRs with DBSCAN, adding TCRdist sequence similarity when clustering within HLA-allele-positive subsets. Repertoires with fewer than 30,000 or more than 120,000 public chains, plus five repertoires with anomalous nucleotide sharing, were excluded from co-occurrence clustering. TCRdb re-hosts the immuneACCESS table, in-frame sequences only. Its copies lack some clones; in the studies checked, an unresolved V gene accounts for under half of them, and the cause for the rest is not known. The D gene and trimming were derived from the DNA, and the V and J assignments and clone size from that table. This sample comprises about 120,000 clones, about four fifths of them detected only once. Jointly, the top ten make up around a fifth of the sample.

Comments on this clone: The target of this receptor is not known. The sample holds no much larger clone one base away, and base qualities are not on file.

The cohort consisted of 600 or so healthy bone marrow donors. At the time of sampling, all cohort members were nominally healthy, though unrecorded immune exposures were likely present. The donor tested CMV seropositive and was one of the 289 seropositive cohort members. A peripheral blood sample was collected from each donor, and TCR beta sequencing was performed on peripheral blood mononuclear cells. Genomic DNA extraction from the blood cell samples was performed with the Qiagen DNeasy Blood Extraction Kit. What was sequenced was PBMCs. Recombination joined TRBV12-5 with TRBJ2-5; TRBD2 is perhaps the D gene, given 6 matching bases. The sequence was obtained from a man aged 25-45 years in good health and CMV-seropositive. The DNA is TGTGCTAGTGGCACGGGGGTTGAGGGCCAAGAGACCCAGTACTTC. The translation is CASGTGVEGQETQYF.